This T cell receptor beta chain was obtained from a study of blood T cell repertoires in COVID-19. Overall study: Acute-phase and convalescent COVID-19 samples originated in the United States, Italy and Spain.

The germline V gene has CDR1 SNHLY and CDR2 FYNNEI. The V end was cut by 4 bases, the J end by 3 bases, with 12 bases between. The CDR3 covers 14 residues. The protocol was immunoSEQ multiplex PCR, while the TCRdb copy is restricted to in-frame clones and leaves out a portion. The sample shows 250,000 to 350,000 clones, roughly 90% of them seen only once. Sequenced material: peripheral blood. The sequence came from a woman aged 55 to 70 with acute or convalescent COVID-19. V usage is TRBV2 and J usage is TRBJ1-2; D is ambiguous. CDR3 DNA sequence: TGTGCCAGCAGTGTGGGGAGAAGGGACTATGGCTACACCTTC. Protein sequence: CASSVGRRDYGYTF.